A selection of T cell receptor beta chains follows, all from one sample in a study of T cells after yellow fever vaccination. One entry per CDR3 protein results from TCRdb running MiXCR on the 5' RACE reads. The sample yields more than 350,000 distinct CDR3 sequences, 11% seen once. Sample: PBMCs, taken on the day of the first yellow fever vaccination. The source is a man between 18 and 35 years old who received the YFV17D yellow fever vaccine. CDR3s include the opening cysteine and the closing phenylalanine or tryptophan. The D gene is left open where the match is weak. A row's size may be missing; if present it is once, few, many or a size class.

>TRBV28|TRBJ1-1|few|TRBD1
TGTGCCAGCAGTGAAGCCGGGACAGGGGCATACACTGAAGCTTTCTTT
CASSEAGTGAYTEAFF
>TRBV5-1|TRBJ2-1|NA|NA
TGCGCCAGCAGCTTGGGGGGGCCTCGTAATGAGCAGTTCTTC
CASSLGGPRNEQFF
>TRBV12-3/TRBV12-4|TRBJ2-3|few|NA
TGTGCCAGCAGCCCCACAGGGACTGGGAGCGCAGATACGCAGTATTTT
CASSPTGTGSADTQYF
>TRBV7-2|TRBJ2-3|many|TRBD1
TGTGCCAGCACCAACCGACAGGGGACAGATACGCAGTATTTT
CASTNRQGTDTQYF
>TRBV12-5|TRBJ1-1|few|NA
TGTGCTAGTGGCCCGCCGGGGGTTGCTGAAGCTTTCTTT
CASGPPGVAEAFF
>TRBV7-2|TRBJ2-5|once|TRBD2
TGTGCCAGCAGCTCGCGGGGGGGCGGGGAGACCCAGTACTTC
CASSSRGGGETQYF
>TRBV6-5|TRBJ2-5|NA|NA
TGTGCCAGTTCCTACGGGGGCCGCCAAGAGACCCAGTACTTC
CASSYGGRQETQYF
>TRBV7-9|TRBJ1-4|many|NA
TGTGCCAGCAGCTTCGGTGGTTCAGGGACTAATGAAAAACTGTTTTTT
CASSFGGSGTNEKLFF
>TRBV29-1|TRBJ2-1|once|TRBD1
TGCAGCGGAGTTGATGTTTTGGACAGGGCCCACAATGAGCAGTTCTTC
CSGVDVLDRAHNEQFF
>TRBV9|TRBJ2-3|NA|TRBD2
TGTGCCAGTCTCCCAGGTAGCGGGGGTTTGAGCACAGATACGCAGTATTTT
CASLPGSGGLSTDTQYF
>TRBV6-1|TRBJ1-2|few|NA
TGTGCCAGCAGTCTCTACAGATTCTATGGCTACACCTTC
CASSLYRFYGYTF
>TRBV7-3|TRBJ2-3|many|TRBD2
TGTGCCAGCAGCTTATATCCCCACACTACTGCGGGGGGGGGTACGCAGTATTTT
CASSLYPHTTAGGGTQYF
>TRBV5-1|TRBJ2-1|NA|NA
TGCGCCAGCAGCTCGGCTAGGGTGATTATCAATGAGCAGTTCTTC
CASSSARVIINEQFF
>TRBV5-1|TRBJ2-6|few|NA
TGCGCCAGCAGCCCTGCCGGACTATCTGGGGCCAACGTCCTGACTTTC
CASSPAGLSGANVLTF
>TRBV5-6|TRBJ1-2|few|TRBD1
TGTGCCAGCAGGTGGGGACAGGGTAGCGGCTACACCTTC
CASRWGQGSGYTF
>TRBV7-8|TRBJ2-5|NA|NA
TGTGCCAGCAGCTTAGGTTGGACAGAAGAGACCCAGTACTTC
CASSLGWTEETQYF
>TRBV5-1|TRBJ2-1|many|TRBD2
TGCGCCAGCAGCCCCTGGACTAGCGGGGTCAATGAGCAGTTCTTC
CASSPWTSGVNEQFF
>TRBV5-1|TRBJ2-4|NA|NA
TGCGCCAGCAGCTTGGGACCCGAAGACATTCAGTACTTC
CASSLGPEDIQYF
>TRBV29-1|TRBJ1-2|NA|NA
TGCAGCGTTGAGCCAGGGACTGGCTACACCTTC
CSVEPGTGYTF
>TRBV24-1|TRBJ2-2|NA|NA
TGTGCCACCAGTGATTTGGGGGTTAGGGCGGAGGGTCTCGCGAACACCGAGGAGCTGTTTTTT
CATSDLGVRAEGLANTEELFF
>TRBV7-2|TRBJ1-5|few|NA
TGTGCCAGCAGCCCAGTAGGGCAGCCCCAGCATTTT
CASSPVGQPQHF
>TRBV7-9|TRBJ2-7|few|NA
TGTGCCAGCAGCTTAAGTAGAGACCAGCGCGAGCAGTACTTC
CASSLSRDQREQYF
>TRBV2|TRBJ2-3|few|NA
TGTGCCAGCAGTGAAGGGAACCGCCGGGGCACAGATACGCAGTATTTT
CASSEGNRRGTDTQYF
>TRBV7-9|TRBJ2-1|NA|NA
TGTGCCAGCAGCTTAGGTGGGGAGGAGCAGTTCTTC
CASSLGGEEQFF
>TRBV7-3|TRBJ2-3|NA|NA
TGTGCCAGCAGCCCAGAATGGGGGAGCACAGATACGCAGTATTTT
CASSPEWGSTDTQYF
>TRBV5-1|TRBJ2-5|NA|NA
TGCGCCAGCATGGGAGAGACCCAGTACTTC
CASMGETQYF
>TRBV27|TRBJ2-6|NA|NA
TGTGCCAGCAGGCTATCGGGCTCTGGGGCCAACGTCCTGACTTTC
CASRLSGSGANVLTF
>TRBV2|TRBJ2-1|few|NA
TGTGCCAGCAGTGACCAGGGGTCCTACAATGAGCAGTTCTTC
CASSDQGSYNEQFF
>TRBV24-1|TRBJ1-2|few|NA
TGTGCCACCAGTGATTTGGATAGTGCCGGGACGGATGGCTACACCTTC
CATSDLDSAGTDGYTF
>TRBV20-1|TRBJ2-5|few|TRBD2
TGCAGTGCGGGACTAGCGGGCTTTCAAGAGACCCAGTACTTC
CSAGLAGFQETQYF
>TRBV12-3/TRBV12-4|TRBJ2-5|NA|NA
TGTGCCAGCAGTTCCCCGGCAGGGTTGGGGGAGACCCAGTACTTC
CASSSPAGLGETQYF
>TRBV7-3|TRBJ2-1|few|TRBD2
TGTGCCAGCAGCCACAAAGCGGGGGGTCCCTACAATGAGCAGTTCTTC
CASSHKAGGPYNEQFF
>TRBV13|TRBJ2-1|NA|NA
TGTGCCAGCAGCCCCACCCGGGGAGCCGAGCAGTTCTTC
CASSPTRGAEQFF
>TRBV24-1|TRBJ2-3|NA|TRBD1
TGTGCCACCAGTGACCGGGACAGGGGCACAGATACGCAGTATTTT
CATSDRDRGTDTQYF
>TRBV5-1|TRBJ2-7|few|TRBD1
TGCGCCAGCAGCTTGACACCGGGACAGGGGGCCGAGCAGTACTTC
CASSLTPGQGAEQYF
>TRBV15|TRBJ2-5|few|TRBD2
TGTGCCACCAGCAGAGAAGCGGGGGGGCAAGAGACCCAGTACTTC
CATSREAGGQETQYF
>TRBV2|TRBJ2-7|NA|NA
TGTGCCAGCACGGCGGCCTCGAGCGAGCAGTACTTC
CASTAASSEQYF
>TRBV5-1|TRBJ2-7|few|NA
TGCGCCAGCAGCCCACCACAGACCACCTACGAGCAGTACTTC
CASSPPQTTYEQYF
>TRBV6-5|TRBJ2-1|NA|NA
TGTGCCAGCAGTTACTCGGGCAGATACAATGAGCAGTTCTTC
CASSYSGRYNEQFF
>TRBV21-1|TRBJ1-5|few|NA
TGTGCCAGGCCCGACAGGGGACCCCGGACCAATCAGCCCCAGCATTTT
CARPDRGPRTNQPQHF
>TRBV2|TRBJ2-4|many|NA
TGTGCCATCGCTCTTACGGAGACAACTCAGTACTTC
CAIALTETTQYF
>TRBV7-3|TRBJ2-1|many|TRBD2
TGTGCCAGCAGCCCCGGACTAGACAATGAGCAGTTCTTC
CASSPGLDNEQFF
>TRBV20-1|TRBJ2-1|once|NA
TGCAGTGCTAGTCTCCAGCGTGGCAGGCCGTTCTTC
CSASLQRGRPFF
>TRBV5-4|TRBJ1-1|few|NA
TGTGCCAGCAGCCCAGAAAATGCGGCGGAAGAAGCTTTCTTT
CASSPENAAEEAFF
>TRBV12-3/TRBV12-4|TRBJ2-5|NA|TRBD1
TGTGCCAGCAGGAAACAGGGGGCGTATTGGGAGACCCAGTACTTC
CASRKQGAYWETQYF
>TRBV5-1|TRBJ2-5|few|TRBD2
TGCGCCAGCAGCTCAGGACTAGCGGGGGAGCTCCAAGAGACCCAGTACTTC
CASSSGLAGELQETQYF